These T cell receptor beta chains were read from a single sample in a study of blood T cell repertoires in COVID-19. Libraries were prepared by immunoSEQ multiplex PCR; TCRdb keeps only in-frame clonotypes and omits some of them. This table has approximately 49,000 clones, 68% appearing once. The sample taken for sequencing was peripheral blood. The receptors here all came from a woman between 65 and 79 years old with acute or convalescent COVID-19. Both conserved end residues are part of each CDR3. Fields, in order: CDR3 protein, V gene, J gene.

CASSLDTLRGGSGYEQYF	TRBV11-2	TRBJ2-7
CASSAQSGQPTEAFF	TRBV9	TRBJ1-1
CASSLADTSAYSYEQYF	TRBV5-5	TRBJ2-7
CASSVDSGRSNEQFF	TRBV9	TRBJ2-1
CASRWTSPEQFF	TRBV12-3/TRBV12-4	TRBJ2-1
CASSLGTDRYEQYF	TRBV28	TRBJ2-7
CASSLGATSGLDTQYF	TRBV13	TRBJ2-3
CASSPHQGAYEQYF	TRBV7-2	TRBJ2-7
CASSFGQGIAEAFF	TRBV28	TRBJ1-1
CASSYSVGGQPQHF	TRBV6-6	TRBJ1-5
CATSDARDINQPQHF	TRBV24-1	TRBJ1-5
CSVEEIAGDTQYF	TRBV29-1	TRBJ2-3
CASSKGGGLGEKLFF	TRBV21-1	TRBJ1-4
CASSYYYEQFF	TRBV3-1/TRBV3-2	TRBJ2-1
CASSQLAGDVGEQFF	TRBV7-9	TRBJ2-1
CASSSKYGGVSYEQYF	TRBV27	TRBJ2-7
CATSRDRGFLYEQYF	TRBV15	TRBJ2-7
CASSLTVNTEAFF	TRBV12-3/TRBV12-4	TRBJ1-1
CARTVYNEQFF	TRBV30	TRBJ2-1
CASSLGGRRGWNTEAFF	TRBV5-1	TRBJ1-1
CASSLAGEAYNEQFF	TRBV4-3	TRBJ2-1
CASSLDRPWESGELFF	TRBV11-3	TRBJ2-2
CASTQGQGLDTEAFF	TRBV7-8	TRBJ1-1
CASSDDRGYNSPLHF	TRBV16	TRBJ1-6
CASSLAGTREIYNEQFF	TRBV11-2	TRBJ2-1
CASSLQGPNQPQHF	TRBV6-5	TRBJ1-5
CASSMGQYLYNEQFF	TRBV5-6	TRBJ2-1
CASSQVRTNTGELFF	TRBV4-1	TRBJ2-2
CASSLGPQEGETQYF	TRBV5-1	TRBJ2-5